The clone carrying this TCR beta chain was seen repeatedly, ten times or more. Its antigen is unidentified. Amplified TCR beta CDR3 regions derived from RNA transcripts. The TCR CDR3 first-round RT-PCR relied on the HTBI primer set. One entry per CDR3 protein, called by TCRdb with MiXCR from the multiplex PCR reads. Here the sample spans 500,000 to 600,000 distinct CDR3 sequences, nearly 20% being singletons. This sample was included in a study of T cells in Graves' hyperthyroidism and ophthalmopathy. Study-level findings and limits: Ophthalmopathy and stable hyperthyroidism were separated by a 13 V-J model. Ophthalmopathy got predicted by the model a median approximately 6.4 months before its onset.

Germline V gene lookup returns CDR1 SGHRS and CDR2 YFSETQ. The junction had 7 bases not matched to a gene; V was cut back by 4 bases and J by 0 bases. This CDR3 contains 16 residues. Ophthalmopathy patients had Clinical Activity Score at least 3, NOSPECS grade at least 4, duration under 3 months. PBMCs were collected from a roughly 9.7 ml volume of fresh peripheral blood. Material for sequencing was blood. The gene calls are TRBV5-1 and TRBJ2-1, with TRBD2 matching 7 bases. The clonotype was recovered from a man aged 40-49 years with Graves' ophthalmopathy. The CDR3 nucleotides are TGCGCCAGCAGCATTTTTCGGACTAGCTCCTACAATGAGCAGTTCTTC. Protein: CASSIFRTSSYNEQFF.